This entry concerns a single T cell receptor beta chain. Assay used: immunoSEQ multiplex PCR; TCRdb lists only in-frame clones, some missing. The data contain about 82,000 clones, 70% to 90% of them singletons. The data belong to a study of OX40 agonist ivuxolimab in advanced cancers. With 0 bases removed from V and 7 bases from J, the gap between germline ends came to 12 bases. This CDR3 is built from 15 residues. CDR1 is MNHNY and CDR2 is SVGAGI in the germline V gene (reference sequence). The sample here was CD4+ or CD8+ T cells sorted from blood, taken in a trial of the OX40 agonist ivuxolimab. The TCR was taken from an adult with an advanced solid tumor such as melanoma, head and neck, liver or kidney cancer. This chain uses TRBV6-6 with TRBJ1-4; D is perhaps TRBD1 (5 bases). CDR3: CASSYSTGRPEKLFF. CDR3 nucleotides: TGTGCCAGCAGTTACTCCACAGGACGGCCTGAAAAACTGTTTTTT.